The TCR beta chain under discussion was sequenced for a study of Graves' ophthalmopathy and Graves' hyperthyroidism. RNA transcripts yielded amplified TCR beta CDR3 regions. After a first-round RT-PCR with HTBI primers, a second-round multiplex PCR was run. TCRdb ran MiXCR on the multiplex PCR reads and lists one entry per CDR3 protein. Of about 210,000 distinct CDR3 sequences listed, approximately 29% are singletons. Trimming took off 2 bases at V and 4 bases at J, with 9 bases between the two ends. The CDR3 loop spans 13 amino acids. Germline V gene sequence: CDR1 MNHEY, CDR2 SVGAGI. Material for sequencing was peripheral blood. The chain joins TRBV6-5 to TRBJ2-7, with unresolved D. The sequence came from a man aged 45-65 years with Graves' ophthalmopathy. The CDR3 DNA follows: TGTGCCAGCAGTTACGGGGAAAGGTACGAGCAGTACTTC. This gives the protein CASSYGERYEQYF.